The 28 T cell receptor beta chains presented below share a single source sample, sequenced in a study of T-cell memory formation after mild COVID-19. One entry per CDR3 protein results from TCRdb running MiXCR on the 5' RACE reads. The table has approximately 250,000 distinct CDR3 sequences, 16% seen once. The sample comprised PBMCs or a T cell subset sorted from them (not recorded which). These receptors came from a man between 18 and 29 years old who had mild COVID-19 (a few samples of this study predate the infection). Cell type and time point are not known.

This clonotype appeared a few times. The chain employs TRBV7-8 and TRBJ2-3; 12 bases fit TRBD2. The junction had 8 bases not matched to a gene; V was cut back by 5 bases and J by 5 bases. Germline V CDR1 and CDR2: SGHVS, FQNEAQ. The CDR3 extends over 16 amino acids. DNA for the CDR3: TGTGCCAGCAGCCCAGGGAGGACTAGCGGGGTAGATACGCAGTATTTT. This sequence encodes CASSPGRTSGVDTQYF.

This clonotype came up many times. The V call is TRBV12-3 or TRBV12-4, the J call TRBJ2-6, with D possibly matching TRBD1 (5 bases). Trimming removed 2 bases from V and 13 bases from J, with 18 bases in between. The CDR3 is 15 amino acids. CDR3 sequence reads: CASSLMWGPLPVLTF. CDR3 in DNA: TGTGCCAGCAGTTTAATGTGGGGCCCCCTTCCGGTCCTGACTTTC.

This chain links TRBV7-2 with TRBJ1-5, with D possibly being TRBD1 (6 bases). CDR1 is SGHTA and CDR2 is FQGNSA in the germline V gene. This CDR3 spans 20 amino acids. V lost 0 bases and J lost 0, with 21 bases in between. CDR3 protein: CASSLASGHSRRDSNQPQHF. In DNA form, the CDR3 reads TGTGCCAGCAGCTTAGCATCGGGACACTCCAGACGGGATAGCAATCAGCCCCAGCATTTT.

The chain joins TRBV4-1 to TRBJ2-1; possibly TRBD1 for D (7 bases). In germline, CDR1 is MGHRA, CDR2 YSYEKL. The V end was cut by 4 bases, the J end by 10 bases, with 14 bases between. The CDR3 consists of 13 residues. CDR3 sequence reads: CASSPRDSREQFF. Here the CDR3 DNA reads TGCGCCAGCAGCCCGCGGGACAGTCGCGAGCAGTTCTTC.

This clonotype was counted ten times or more. V is TRBV12-3 or TRBV12-4 and J is TRBJ2-1; D perhaps matches TRBD2 (6 bases). Between the trimmed V and J ends, which lost 3 bases and 4 bases, there was a span of 10 bases. The CDR3 runs 14 residues. In DNA, the CDR3 is TGTGCCAGCAGTTTTGCGGGGCCGTACAATGAGCAGTTCTTC. Translated, it gives CASSFAGPYNEQFF.

This sequence joins TRBV6-6 and TRBJ2-3; no reliable D call. Germline CDR1 and CDR2: MNHNY and SVGAGI (reference sequence). CDR3 length equals 12 residues. With 6 bases removed from V and 4 bases from J, the gap between germline ends came to 8 bases. The CDR3 nucleotides are TGTGCCAGCAGGCTGGTTCCAGATACGCAGTATTTT. This codes for CASRLVPDTQYF.

This clonotype was detected only a few times. This sequence joins TRBV5-5 and TRBJ2-4; possible D gene TRBD2, 5 bases. The CDR3 runs to 17 residues. The germline V gene has CDR1 SGHKS and CDR2 YYEKEE (reference sequence). Trimming left V 4 bases short and J 0 bases short, with 17 bases between. Here the CDR3 reads CASSGGLFPGAKNIQYF. CDR3 nucleotide sequence: TGTGCCAGCAGCGGCGGACTCTTCCCGGGAGCCAAAAACATTCAGTACTTC.

The chain employs TRBV28 and TRBJ2-5, with 8 bases that match TRBD1. The CDR3 runs 15 residues. Germline CDR1 is MDHEN and CDR2 is SYDVKM. The J segment lost 4 bases and the V segment lost 3 bases, leaving 7 bases of the junction unmatched. The CDR3 protein is CASSFPQGARETQYF. CDR3 in DNA: TGTGCCAGCAGTTTTCCCCAGGGGGCAAGAGAGACCCAGTACTTC.

A few counts support this clonotype. The gene calls are TRBV5-1 and TRBJ2-3, with D unresolved. Germline loops: CDR1 SGHRS, CDR2 YFSETQ. V was pared by 0 bases and J by 3 bases, with 11 bases between. The CDR3 spans 15 residues. This CDR3 reads CASSLAVPQTDTQYF. Here the CDR3 DNA reads TGCGCCAGCAGCTTGGCAGTCCCCCAAACAGATACGCAGTATTTT. Full variable domain (remainder filled in from reference TRBV5-1 and TRBJ2-3): KAGVTQTPRYLIKTRGQQVTLSCSPISGHRSVSWYQQTPGQGLQFLFEYFSETQRNKGNFPGRFSGRQFSNSRSEMNVSTLELGDSALYLCASSLAVPQTDTQYFGPGTRLTVL.

The V call is TRBV7-6, the J call TRBJ2-7; D unclear. The germline CDR1 and CDR2 sequences are SGHVS and FNYEAQ. The CDR3 length is 13 residues. The V gene lost 3 bases and the J gene lost 0 bases, with 6 bases spanning the gap. The CDR3 spells CASSFGDSYEQYF. The DNA of the CDR3 is TGTGCCAGCAGCTTCGGCGACTCCTACGAGCAGTACTTC.

The chain uses TRBV18 and TRBJ1-1; D gene ambiguous. The germline V gene encodes CDR1 KGHSH and CDR2 LQKENI. The germline V and J ends were trimmed by 4 bases and 1 base, with 10 bases remaining between them. This CDR3 is 14 amino acids long. CDR3 protein: CASSRKEANTEAFF. The CDR3 DNA sequence: TGTGCCAGCTCACGTAAGGAGGCGAACACTGAAGCTTTCTTT.

This clonotype was picked up a small number of times. The chain carries TRBV6-5 and TRBJ1-4; 8 bases are shared with TRBD1. V dropped 6 bases and J dropped 10; count of bases not matched to a gene: 4. Germline CDR1 MNHEY, CDR2 SVGAGI. CDR3 size: 12 residues. CDR3 bases: TGTGCCAGCAGCACAGGGGGAGCAAAACTGTTTTTT. This sequence encodes CASSTGGAKLFF.

This chain joins TRBV7-3 and TRBJ2-5; the D gene is possibly TRBD2 (5 bases). The CDR3 contains 13 residues. V was cut by 4 bases and J by 4 bases, with 10 bases left in between. Germline CDR1 and CDR2: SGHTA and FQGTGA. The CDR3 DNA reads as TGTGCCAGCAGCTCCCTCAGCGGAGAGACCCAGTACTTC. Amino acid sequence: CASSSLSGETQYF.

This chain uses TRBV9 with TRBJ2-3; the match to TRBD1 covers 8 bases. With 4 bases clipped from V and 2 bases from J, the junction kept 6 bases outside the gene matches. The V gene's germline CDR1 is SGDLS and CDR2 YYNGEE. The CDR3 spans 15 residues. The CDR3 here is CASSSRTGSTDTQYF. The CDR3 bases are TGTGCCAGCAGCTCCCGGACAGGGTCCACAGATACGCAGTATTTT.

This clonotype occurred a few times. The gene calls are TRBV15 and TRBJ2-1; 10 positions agree with TRBD2. The V and J ends lost 6 bases and 4 bases, in that order; junction bases with no gene match: 0. This CDR3 is built from 13 residues. Germline V gene data show CDR1 as LNHNV and CDR2 as YYDKDF (reference sequence). The CDR3 is CATRTSGYNEQFF. Here the CDR3 DNA reads TGTGCCACCAGGACTAGCGGGTACAATGAGCAGTTCTTC.

This clonotype showed up just a few times. The chain links TRBV20-1 to TRBJ1-5; perhaps TRBD1 as D (5 bases). The CDR3 is made up of 12 amino acids. The V and J ends lost 7 bases and 6 bases respectively, with 13 bases between them. The V gene's germline CDR1 is DFQATT and CDR2 SNEGSKA (reference sequence). CDR3 DNA sequence: TGCAGTGTAAGGCAGGGTGGTCAGCCCCAGCATTTT. Its protein product is CSVRQGGQPQHF.

In this sample, this clonotype turned up a few times. The rearrangement joins TRBV7-9 to TRBJ2-7; maybe TRBD2 (5 bases). Trimming shortened V by 3 bases and J by 2 bases, and 11 bases separated the two germline ends. This CDR3 region has 14 residues. The germline V gene encodes CDR1 SEHNR and CDR2 FQNEAQ (reference sequence). The DNA of the CDR3 is TGTGCCAGCAGCTTCCCGAGGGAGACCTACGAGCAGTACTTC. Translating gives CASSFPRETYEQYF.

The rearrangement uses TRBV12-3 or TRBV12-4 and TRBJ2-1; D is unresolved. This CDR3 is built from 14 residues. V dropped 5 bases and J dropped 4 bases, with 12 bases sitting between them. The CDR3 spells CASSQPGTYNEQFF. The DNA of the CDR3 is TGTGCCAGCAGTCAGCCGGGCACATACAATGAGCAGTTCTTC.

Only a few counts were recorded for this clonotype. The genes are TRBV28 and TRBJ2-2; D is undetermined. The ends were cut back, 7 bases at V and 6 bases at J, with 15 bases in the middle. CDR3 size: 14 residues. Germline CDR1 MDHEN, CDR2 SYDVKM. CDR3 residues: CASTYYNKAGELFF. The DNA for the CDR3 is TGTGCCAGCACCTATTATAATAAAGCCGGGGAGCTGTTTTTT.

This clonotype was seen only a few times. This chain uses TRBV5-1 with TRBJ2-5; D gene ambiguous. Per germline, CDR1 SGHRS and CDR2 YFSETQ. The CDR3 length is 16 residues. The ends were cut back, 0 bases at V and 1 base at J, with 13 bases in the middle. CDR3 nucleotide sequence: TGCGCCAGCAGCTTGGGGGGTCTAAGGGCCCAAGAGACCCAGTACTTC. Protein product: CASSLGGLRAQETQYF.

The chain joins TRBV30 to TRBJ2-7, with 7 positions matching TRBD1. The J segment lost 2 bases and the V segment lost 5 bases, leaving 0 bases of the junction unmatched. CDR3 size: 11 residues. The germline gives CDR1 GTSNPN, CDR2 SVGIG (reference sequence). CDR3 coding DNA: TGTGCCTGGGGACAGGCCTACGAGCAGTACTTC. It codes for CAWGQAYEQYF.

The chain has TRBV6-2 or TRBV6-3 and TRBJ2-5; D uncertain. This CDR3 region has 14 residues. V lost 0 bases to trimming and J lost 5 bases, with 10 bases between them. Germline V lookup: CDR1 MNHEY, CDR2 SVGEGT. CDR3 loop: CASSYSGREETQYF. CDR3 nucleotides: TGTGCCAGCAGTTACTCAGGGCGAGAGGAGACCCAGTACTTC.

The chain employs TRBV27 and TRBJ1-2; 7 bases are shared with TRBD1. V was clipped by 5 bases and J by 4 bases; unmatched bases: 4. This CDR3 region has 13 residues. Germline CDR1 is MNHEY and CDR2 is SMNVEV (reference sequence). The CDR3, as DNA: TGTGCCAGCAGTCTGGACAGGCTCTATGGCTACACCTTC. Translating it yields CASSLDRLYGYTF.

The chain uses TRBV7-9 and TRBJ2-1, with TRBD2 matching 10 bases. V shed 2 bases and J 0 bases; nucleotides not matched to a gene: 4. Germline V gene sequence: CDR1 SEHNR, CDR2 FQNEAQ (reference sequence). The CDR3 runs to 17 residues. In DNA, the CDR3 is TGTGCCAGCAGCTTACCGGCTAGCGGGGGCTCCTACAATGAGCAGTTCTTC. Translating gives CASSLPASGGSYNEQFF.

The table lists this clonotype with a few counts. The rearrangement uses TRBV5-6 and TRBJ2-7, with D unresolved. Trimming shortened V by 2 bases and J by 6 bases, and 12 bases separated the two germline ends. Germline V lookup: CDR1 SGHDT, CDR2 YYEEEE. This CDR3 region has 13 residues. CDR3 loop: CASSFVSPGEQYF. The DNA for the CDR3 is TGTGCCAGCAGCTTTGTCTCCCCTGGCGAGCAGTACTTC.

The V gene is TRBV6-1, the J gene TRBJ2-7, with 8 nucleotides matching TRBD2. There are 12 residues in the CDR3. The ends lost 8 bases at V and 2 bases at J; junction bases unmatched: 2. Per the germline V gene, CDR1 is MNHNS and CDR2 is SASEGT. The CDR3 here is CASGRGAYEQYV. The CDR3 region has the DNA TGTGCCAGCGGGCGGGGGGCCTACGAGCAGTACGTC.

The J gene is TRBJ2-3, the V gene TRBV10-3; 7 positions agree with TRBD1. Germline V gene data show CDR1 as ENHRY and CDR2 as SYGVKD. The CDR3 sequence is 16 residues long. The V segment lost 6 bases and the J segment 3 bases; nucleotides outside the gene matches: 12. CDR3 region: CAISRDSPDVTDTQYF. The CDR3 coding sequence is TGTGCCATCAGCCGGGACAGCCCCGATGTAACAGATACGCAGTATTTT.

The chain is built from TRBV11-2 and TRBJ2-2; D is ambiguous. The V gene lost 7 bases and the J gene lost 4 bases, with 16 bases spanning the gap. Germline V CDR1 and CDR2: SGHAT, FQNNGV. This CDR3 has 15 amino acids. CDR3 DNA sequence: TGTGCCAGCATCCACCGACTGGGATTCACCGGGGAGCTGTTTTTT. It codes for CASIHRLGFTGELFF. Based on the CDR3 plus reference TRBV11-2 and TRBJ2-2, the full variable domain is EAGVAQSPRYKIIEKRQSVAFWCNPISGHATLYWYQQILGQGPKLLIQFQNNGVVDDSQLPKDRFSAERLKGVDSTLKIQPAKLEDSAVYLCASIHRLGFTGELFFGEGSRLTVL.